The 6 T cell receptor beta chains in this list originate from one sample, sequenced in a study of blood T cell repertoires in COVID-19 (dated by TCRdb to about 2020). Preparation of the library involved the immunoSEQ multiplex PCR assay. TCRdb re-hosts the immuneACCESS table, in-frame sequences only. Its copies lack some clones; in the studies checked, an unresolved V gene accounts for under half of them, and the cause for the rest is not known. The sample table lists tens of thousands of clones, about 84% of them with a count of one. The ten largest clones add up to about an eighth of the sample. The specimen was peripheral blood. The source of these receptors is a man aged 45-65 years with COVID-19, enrolled during active disease.

This CDR3 is CASRGGRVTYEQYF. The CDR3 DNA reads TGTGCCAGCAGGGGAGGACGGGTTACCTACGAGCAGTACTTC. The J gene is TRBJ2-7, the V gene TRBV2; TRBD2 is a possible D gene (6 bases). Looked up from germline, CDR1 is SNHLY and CDR2 is FYNNEI. This CDR3 is built from 14 residues. The ends were cut back, 6 bases at V and 2 bases at J, with 14 bases in the middle. Full variable domain (remainder filled in from reference TRBV2 and TRBJ2-7): EPEVTQTPSHQVTQMGQEVILRCVPISNHLYFYWYRQILGQKVEFLVSFYNNEISEKSEIFDDQFSVERPDGSNFTLKIRSTKLEDSAMYFCASRGGRVTYEQYFGPGTRLTVT.

The rearrangement links TRBV5-4 to TRBJ2-5, with D possibly being TRBD1 (6 bases). Germline V CDR1 and CDR2: SGHNT, YYREEE (reference sequence). This CDR3 is 15 amino acids long. The V end was cut by 0 bases, the J end by 4 bases, with 13 bases between. CDR3 sequence (DNA): TGTGCCAGCAGCTTGGGGGCCGGGACAAGAGAGACCCAGTACTTC. Translating it yields CASSLGAGTRETQYF.

V gene TRBV6-2 or TRBV6-3 combines with J gene TRBJ2-7; TRBD1 might be the D (6 bases). The CDR3 is 15 amino acids. The ends were cut back, 5 bases at V and 0 bases at J, with 14 bases in the middle. Germline values: CDR1 MNHEY, CDR2 SVGEGT. CDR3 DNA sequence: TGTGCCAGCAGTACCTTGGGACAAGACTCCTACGAGCAGTACTTC. It is translated as CASSTLGQDSYEQYF.

The V and J genes are TRBV6-7 and TRBJ1-1; D not certain. TRBV6-7 is an ORF, and what it does is uncertain. V dropped 0 bases and J dropped 5 bases, with 10 bases sitting between them. The CDR3 has 14 residues. For the CDR3, the DNA is TGTGCCAGCAGTTACTCGACCAGGAAAACTGAAGCTTTCTTT. This codes for CASSYSTRKTEAFF.

The chain uses TRBV6-5 and TRBJ1-4; unclear D gene. The CDR3 covers 15 residues. Germline loops: CDR1 MNHEY, CDR2 SVGAGI. V shed 7 bases and J shed 4 bases, with 16 bases lying between them. CDR3 coding DNA: TGTGCCAGCACTTGGATCGCGAGCGGTAATGAAAAACTGTTTTTT. This sequence encodes CASTWIASGNEKLFF.

The chain employs TRBV7-9 and TRBJ2-7, with 7 bases identical to TRBD1. CDR1 and CDR2 from the germline V gene are SEHNR and FQNEAQ (reference sequence). Trimming removed 5 bases from V and 0 bases from J; junction bases left unmatched: 7. This CDR3 spans 15 amino acids. Here the CDR3 DNA reads TGTGCCAGCAGCGCCCGGGACAGATTCTCCTACGAGCAGTACTTC. Its protein is CASSARDRFSYEQYF. The variable domain in full, with the rest retrieved from reference TRBV7-9 and TRBJ2-7, is DTGVSQNPRHKITKRGQNVTFRCDPISEHNRLYWYRQTLGQGPEFLTYFQNEAQLEKSRLLSDRFSAERPKGSFSTLEIQRTEQGDSAMYLCASSARDRFSYEQYFGPGTRLTVT.